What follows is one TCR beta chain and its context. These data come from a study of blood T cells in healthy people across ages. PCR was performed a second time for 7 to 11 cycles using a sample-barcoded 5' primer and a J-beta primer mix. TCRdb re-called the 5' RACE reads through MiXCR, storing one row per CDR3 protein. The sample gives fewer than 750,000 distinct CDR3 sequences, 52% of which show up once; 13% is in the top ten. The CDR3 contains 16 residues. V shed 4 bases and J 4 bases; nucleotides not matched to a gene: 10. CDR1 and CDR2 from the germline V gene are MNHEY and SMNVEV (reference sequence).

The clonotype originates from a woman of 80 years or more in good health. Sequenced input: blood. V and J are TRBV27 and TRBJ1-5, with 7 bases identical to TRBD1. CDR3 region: CASSYSSGGWNQPQHF. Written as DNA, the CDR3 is TGTGCCAGCAGTTATTCCTCAGGGGGATGGAATCAGCCCCAGCATTTT.